The 25 T cell receptor beta chains in this list originate from one sample, sequenced in a study of blood T cell repertoires in COVID-19. Generated by immunoSEQ multiplex PCR, the TCRdb table keeps only in-frame clones and is missing some. This table has approximately 250,000 clones, approximately 90% appearing once. The sequencing input was PBMCs or T cells enriched from blood (not recorded which). Receptors were obtained from a woman aged 35 to 49 with acute COVID-19.

The chain links TRBV10-2 to TRBJ2-5; 9 bases align to TRBD2. The CDR3 covers 18 residues. The ends lost 0 bases at V and 2 bases at J; junction bases unmatched: 10. Germline V gene data show CDR1 as WSHSY and CDR2 as SAAADI. The CDR3 nucleotides are TGCGCCAGCAGTGAGTCGAGTGGTAGCGGGGGTTTTCAAGAGACCCAGTACTTC. Its translation is CASSESSGSGGFQETQYF.

This chain joins TRBV3-1 (or the pseudogene TRBV3-2) and TRBJ2-1, with 13 bases lining up with TRBD2. Germline V gene lookup returns CDR1 LGHDT and CDR2 YNNKEL (reference sequence). The CDR3 extends over 14 amino acids. J lost 8 bases, V lost 5 bases, and 3 bases had no gene match. The CDR3 region is CASSTSGRVDEQFF. As DNA, the CDR3 is TGTGCCAGCAGCACTAGCGGGAGGGTCGATGAGCAGTTCTTC.

The genes are TRBV6-5 and TRBJ2-3; D gene ambiguous. Per germline, CDR1 MNHEY and CDR2 SVGAGI. The CDR3 sequence is 16 residues long. Trimming took off 2 bases at V and 4 bases at J, with 16 bases between the two ends. This CDR3 is CASSYLKIAGPDTQYF. The CDR3 nucleotides are TGTGCCAGCAGTTACCTTAAGATAGCCGGTCCAGATACGCAGTATTTT.

The rearrangement uses TRBV10-3 and TRBJ1-3; D is possibly TRBD1 (6 bases). Trimming removed 3 bases at V and 8 bases at J, with 20 bases between. Looked up from germline, CDR1 is ENHRY and CDR2 is SYGVKD. The CDR3 is 16 amino acids. Here the CDR3 reads CAISDPSGTTGHTIYF. The CDR3 coding sequence is TGTGCCATCAGTGACCCTAGCGGGACAACGGGGCACACCATATATTTT.

About this clone itself: This sample also contains other DNA sequences that code for the same CDR3. This chain's CDR3 is CASSYEGQGYEQYF. CDR3 DNA sequence: TGTGCCAGCAGTTACGAGGGACAGGGGTACGAGCAGTACTTC. The rearrangement joins TRBV6-5 to TRBJ2-7; 10 nucleotides line up with TRBD1. CDR1 MNHEY and CDR2 SVGAGI come from the germline V gene. The CDR3 is 14 residues long. V was clipped by 2 bases and J by 4 bases; unmatched bases: 2.

The V call is TRBV24-1, the J call TRBJ2-3; tentative D call: TRBD2 (6 bases). CDR1 is KGHDR, CDR2 SFDVKD, per germline. V lost 2 bases to trimming and J lost 0 bases, with 11 bases between them. The CDR3 is made up of 16 amino acids. In DNA, the CDR3 is TGTGCCACCAGTGATTCGAGCGCGGGGAGCACAGATACGCAGTATTTT. This encodes CATSDSSAGSTDTQYF.

CDR3 residues: CAIRGMGGVSNEQFF. CDR3 coding DNA: TGTGCCATCAGGGGTATGGGGGGGGTAAGCAATGAGCAGTTCTTC. The chain couples TRBV10-3 to TRBJ2-1, with 7 bases lining up with TRBD2. The V segment lost 6 bases and the J segment 6 bases; nucleotides outside the gene matches: 11. This CDR3 contains 15 residues. The germline V gene encodes CDR1 ENHRY and CDR2 SYGVKD.

This rearrangement joins TRBV19 to TRBJ1-3; a weak D match, TRBD1 (6 bases). Germline V gives CDR1 LNHDA, CDR2 SQIVND (reference sequence). Trimming removed 0 bases from V and 4 bases from J, with 13 bases in between. CDR3 size: 16 residues. CDR3 sequence: CASSIEASGVGNTIYF. The CDR3 DNA is TGTGCCAGTAGTATAGAAGCTTCAGGGGTCGGAAACACCATATATTTT.

In this sample, this clone turned up a few times. The rearrangement links TRBV2 to TRBJ1-6; no clear D gene. The V gene's germline CDR1 is SNHLY and CDR2 FYNNEI. CDR3 size: 13 residues. Trimming left V 6 bases short and J 3 bases short, with 6 bases between. DNA of the CDR3: TGTGCCAGCAGCGGGGACTATAATTCACCCCTCCACTTT. It translates to CASSGDYNSPLHF.

The chain couples TRBV19 to TRBJ2-1; D is ambiguous. V was trimmed by 5 bases and J by 15 bases, leaving 20 bases between them. Germline values: CDR1 LNHDA, CDR2 SQIVND (reference sequence). The CDR3 has 13 amino acids. This chain's CDR3 is CASSPPARDPLFF. The CDR3, as DNA: TGTGCCAGTAGTCCCCCAGCGAGAGACCCTCTGTTCTTC. The full variable domain, rest sourced from reference TRBV19 and TRBJ2-1, is DGGITQSPKYLFRKEGQNVTLSCEQNLNHDAMYWYRQDPGQGLRLIYYSQIVNDFQKGDIAEGYSVSREKKESFPLTVTSAQKNPTAFYLCASSPPARDPLFFGPGTRLTVL.

This chain connects TRBV11-2 to TRBJ2-1; 10 positions match TRBD2. V lost 6 bases to trimming and J lost 4 bases; unmatched junction nucleotides: 3. The CDR3 runs 14 residues. Germline assignment: CDR1 SGHAT and CDR2 FQNNGV. CDR3 amino acids: CASSSSGGYNEQFF. The CDR3 nucleotides read TGTGCCAGCAGTTCTAGCGGGGGATACAATGAGCAGTTCTTC.

The gene calls are TRBV9 and TRBJ2-1; tentatively, D is TRBD2 (6 bases). Germline V gives CDR1 SGDLS, CDR2 YYNGEE. V gave up 3 bases and J gave up 7 bases, with 14 bases separating them. The CDR3 covers 14 residues. CDR3 protein: CASSGGGRKNEQFF. DNA for the CDR3: TGTGCCAGCAGCGGTGGTGGGAGGAAAAATGAGCAGTTCTTC.

The rearrangement links TRBV5-6 to TRBJ1-4; TRBD1 aligns across 8 bases. The CDR3 is made up of 16 amino acids. V shed 4 bases and J 7 bases; nucleotides not matched to a gene: 12. Germline V gene lookup returns CDR1 SGHDT and CDR2 YYEEEE. CDR3 bases: TGTGCCAGCAGCGCTGGACAGGGTAGGATGGTTGAAAAACTGTTTTTT. Amino acid sequence: CASSAGQGRMVEKLFF.

The chain has TRBV11-2 and TRBJ2-7; maybe TRBD1 (6 bases). The CDR3 is 13 residues long. Germline V gives CDR1 SGHAT, CDR2 FQNNGV. V lost 1 base to trimming and J lost 12 bases, with 16 bases between them. The CDR3 reads CASSLVRHSRGYF. The CDR3 nucleotides are TGTGCCAGCAGCTTAGTGCGGCACTCCAGGGGGTACTTC.

This clone has a single count. The same CDR3 can be traced to other DNA sequences in this sample. The chain joins TRBV27 to TRBJ1-3; weak D call: TRBD1 (5 bases). The CDR3 is 13 amino acids. Germline CDR1 is MNHEY and CDR2 is SMNVEV (reference sequence). The ends were cut back, 6 bases at V and 4 bases at J, with 10 bases in the middle. This CDR3 is CASSLREGNTIYF. Written as DNA, the CDR3 is TGTGCCAGCAGCCTCAGGGAAGGAAACACCATATATTTT.

The chain recombines TRBV5-6 with TRBJ1-2, with D unclear. V shed 1 base and J shed 2 bases, with 12 bases lying between them. The CDR3 totals 15 residues. Germline values: CDR1 SGHDT, CDR2 YYEEEE. The CDR3 here is CASSLFSWANYGYTF. CDR3 nucleotides: TGTGCCAGCAGCTTGTTCAGCTGGGCGAACTATGGCTACACCTTC.

This sequence joins TRBV7-9 and TRBJ1-1, with 10 bases fitting TRBD1. Trimming took 3 bases from V and 5 from J; bases not matched to a gene: 15. This CDR3 has 18 residues. Germline assignment: CDR1 SEHNR and CDR2 FQNEAQ (reference sequence). CDR3: CASSFPGTGVSLGTEAFF. The CDR3 region has the DNA TGTGCCAGCAGCTTCCCCGGGACAGGGGTTTCGTTGGGGACTGAAGCTTTCTTT. Full variable domain (remainder filled in from reference TRBV7-9 and TRBJ1-1): DTGVSQNPRHKITKRGQNVTFRCDPISEHNRLYWYRQTLGQGPEFLTYFQNEAQLEKSRLLSDRFSAERPKGSFSTLEIQRTEQGDSAMYLCASSFPGTGVSLGTEAFFGQGTRLTVV.

This clone appeared a single time. CDR3 region: CASSPKWGGQPQHF. The CDR3 bases are TGCGCCAGCAGCCCCAAATGGGGGGGTCAGCCCCAGCATTTT. The chain is built from TRBV4-1 and TRBJ1-5, with D perhaps TRBD1 (5 bases). The V gene's germline CDR1 is MGHRA and CDR2 YSYEKL. The CDR3 loop spans 14 amino acids. V was clipped by 4 bases and J by 6 bases, with 13 bases between them.

This clone was detected only once. The V gene is TRBV18, the J gene TRBJ1-1, with a possible D match to TRBD1 (6 bases). Germline V lookup: CDR1 KGHSH, CDR2 LQKENI. The CDR3 runs to 14 residues. Trimming pared 4 bases from V and 4 bases from J, leaving 13 bases between. This CDR3 reads CASSLNRAGTEAFF. CDR3 nucleotide sequence: TGTGCCAGCTCACTTAACAGGGCCGGCACTGAAGCTTTCTTT.

J is TRBJ2-1 and V is TRBV27, with D unresolved. Trimming left V 4 bases short and J 10 bases short, with 14 bases between. Per the germline V gene, CDR1 is MNHEY and CDR2 is SMNVEV (reference sequence). The CDR3 runs 13 residues. Here the CDR3 reads CASSSRPAGEQFF. The CDR3 DNA is TGTGCCAGCAGTTCACGTCCAGCCGGGGAGCAGTTCTTC.

The V and J genes are TRBV30 and TRBJ1-1; 7 positions match TRBD1. Trimming cost V 3 bases and J 2 bases; bases outside gene matches: 9. The germline gives CDR1 GTSNPN, CDR2 SVGIG (reference sequence). The CDR3 covers 15 residues. The chain's CDR3 is CAWRAPTGKNTEAFF. CDR3 DNA: TGTGCCTGGAGGGCTCCGACAGGGAAAAACACTGAAGCTTTCTTT.

This clone was detected a few times. The chain uses TRBV5-5 and TRBJ1-2, with 7 bases identical to TRBD1. With V trimmed by 4 bases and J by 10 bases, 4 bases remained unmatched. Germline assignment: CDR1 SGHKS and CDR2 YYEKEE (reference sequence). The CDR3 has 11 residues. DNA of the CDR3: TGTGCCAGCAGCGAGGACAGGTCCTACACCTTC. Its protein is CASSEDRSYTF.

The genes are TRBV24-1 and TRBJ1-1, with D uncertain. The germline gives CDR1 KGHDR, CDR2 SFDVKD. Trimming removed 10 bases at V and 5 bases at J, with 19 bases between. The CDR3 is 14 amino acids. The CDR3 loop reads CATPLATFCTEAFF. The CDR3 DNA reads as TGTGCCACTCCTCTGGCCACGTTCTGTACTGAAGCTTTCTTT.

About this clone itself: Other DNA sequences within the sample encode an identical CDR3. The chain has TRBV27 and TRBJ1-1; the D is unclear. The CDR3 runs to 13 residues. The germline V gene encodes CDR1 MNHEY and CDR2 SMNVEV (reference sequence). The V end lost 3 bases, the J end lost 1 base, and 6 bases lay between the germline ends. CDR3 coding DNA: TGTGCCAGCAGTTTTGGAGGGAACACTGAAGCTTTCTTT. Protein product: CASSFGGNTEAFF.

The chain recombines TRBV6-5 with TRBJ2-5; TRBD2 aligns across 8 bases. The length of the CDR3 is 15 residues. In germline, CDR1 is MNHEY, CDR2 SVGAGI. J gave up 1 base and V 4 bases, and 5 bases lay outside the gene matches. CDR3 bases: TGTGCCAGCAGTTCGCGGGGGGCAATCCAAGAGACCCAGTACTTC. Translated: CASSSRGAIQETQYF.